This T cell receptor (beta chain) was profiled in a study of OX40 agonist ivuxolimab in advanced cancers. Comments on this clone: Its antigen is not identified.

The study, taken as a whole, reports: Circulating CD4+ and CD8+ T cells showed clonal expansion by week 6 at 0.1 to 3.0 mg/kg.

Trimming stripped 5 bases from V and 4 bases from J, with 9 bases between. The CDR3 sequence is 13 residues long. Germline V gene sequence: CDR1 LNHDA, CDR2 SQIVND (reference sequence). Profiled with immunoSEQ multiplex PCR; TCRdb holds only in-frame clones, not every one. The sample lists just under 85,000 clones, around 84% occurring once. The V and J genes are TRBV19 and TRBJ2-1; TRBD2 might be the D (6 bases). The material sequenced was CD4+ or CD8+ T cells sorted from blood, taken in a trial of the OX40 agonist ivuxolimab. The sequence was collected from an adult with an advanced solid tumor such as melanoma, head and neck, liver or kidney cancer. The CDR3 DNA follows: TGTGCCAGTAGTCCTCGGGGGTACAATGAGCAGTTCTTC. Translated, it gives CASSPRGYNEQFF.